This TCR beta chain was observed in a study of T-cell memory formation after mild COVID-19. In TCRdb, the 5' RACE reads were re-called with MiXCR into one record per CDR3 protein. The sample holds around 300,000 distinct CDR3 sequences; approximately 19% are singletons and the top ten take around 21%. Germline V gives CDR1 LGHNA, CDR2 YSLEER. V was pared by 0 bases and J by 0 bases, with 16 bases between. CDR3 length equals 18 residues. A few counts support this clonotype. Sequencing was done on a sample of PBMCs or a T cell subset sorted from them (not recorded which). The source of this sequence is a man aged 18 to 29 who had mild COVID-19 (a few samples of this study predate the infection). Cell type and time point are not known. The V gene is TRBV4-3, the J gene TRBJ2-3; TRBD2 might be the D (7 bases). The DNA of the CDR3 is TGCGCCAGCAGCCAAGAAGGCGTCGCGGGGGCGAGCACAGATACGCAGTATTTT. Translated: CASSQEGVAGASTDTQYF.